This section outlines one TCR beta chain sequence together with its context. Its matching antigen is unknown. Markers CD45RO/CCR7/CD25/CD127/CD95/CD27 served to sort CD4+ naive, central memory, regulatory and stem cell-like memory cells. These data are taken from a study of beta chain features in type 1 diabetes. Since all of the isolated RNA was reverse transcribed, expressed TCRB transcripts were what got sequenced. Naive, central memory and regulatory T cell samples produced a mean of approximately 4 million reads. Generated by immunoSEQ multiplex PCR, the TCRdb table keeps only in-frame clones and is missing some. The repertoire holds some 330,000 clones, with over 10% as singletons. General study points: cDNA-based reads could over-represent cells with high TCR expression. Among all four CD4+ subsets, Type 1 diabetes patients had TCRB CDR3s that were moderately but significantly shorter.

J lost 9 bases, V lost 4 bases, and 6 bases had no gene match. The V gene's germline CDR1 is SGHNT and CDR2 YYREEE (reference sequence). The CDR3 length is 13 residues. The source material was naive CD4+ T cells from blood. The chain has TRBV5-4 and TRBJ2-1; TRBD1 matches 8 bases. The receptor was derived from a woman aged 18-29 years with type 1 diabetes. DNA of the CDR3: TGTGCCAGCAGCCCGGACAGGGATGGTGAGCAGTTCTTC. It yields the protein CASSPDRDGEQFF.